The 10 T cell receptor beta chains below were found in one sample sequenced in a study of cytomegalovirus exposure and HLA in healthy donors. PCR was performed using 60 Vbeta and 13 Jbeta primers. The data were produced by immunoSEQ multiplex PCR, yet TCRdb's version contains in-frame clones alone and is incomplete. The data show 80,000 to 100,000 clones, 55% to 75% seen once. The sequencing input was PBMCs. These receptors were collected from a woman under 30 in good health and CMV-seropositive.

The rearrangement links TRBV7-2 to TRBJ2-5; 9 nucleotides align to TRBD1. The V gene end was trimmed by 6 bases and the J gene end by 3 bases; junction bases not matched to a gene: 8. CDR1 is SGHTA and CDR2 is FQGNSA in the germline V gene. The CDR3 sequence is 15 residues long. CDR3 region: CASSRQTGGEETQYF. The DNA for the CDR3 is TGTGCCAGCAGTCGACAGACAGGGGGGGAAGAGACCCAGTACTTC.

The genes are TRBV29-1 and TRBJ2-2; D not certain. V lost 5 bases and J lost 6, with 10 bases in between. The CDR3 spans 12 residues. Germline-derived CDR1 and CDR2 are SQVTM and ANQGSEA. The CDR3 region has the DNA TGCAGCGTTCAACAGCCCCCCGGGGAGCTGTTTTTT. As protein: CSVQQPPGELFF.

The J gene is TRBJ2-1, the V gene TRBV27; 7 bases align to TRBD1. V shed 5 bases, J shed 4 bases, and the junction held 8 bases outside the gene matches. Germline lookup yields CDR1 MNHEY and CDR2 SMNVEV (reference sequence). CDR3 length: 15 amino acids. The CDR3 coding sequence is TGTGCCAGCAGTAAACCGGGACAGACGTACAATGAGCAGTTCTTC. This encodes CASSKPGQTYNEQFF.

This chain joins TRBV6-4 and TRBJ1-2; 7 bases are a match to TRBD1. In germline, CDR1 is MRHNA, CDR2 SNTAGT. Trimming cost V 0 bases and J 6 bases; bases outside gene matches: 7. The CDR3 consists of 15 residues. CDR3 nucleotides: TGTGCCAGCAGTGACTCGAGGGGGCGTCGAGATGGCTACACCTTC. It codes for CASSDSRGRRDGYTF.

The sample holds one count of this clone. Its ends do not fully match the called genes, so a read error is possible. J is TRBJ2-3 and V is TRBV6-1; TRBD2 matches 11 bases. Germline CDR1 reads MNHNS; CDR2 reads SASEGT. The CDR3 length is 12 residues. The CDR3: CASSDPGTSGKF. The DNA of the CDR3 is TGTGCCAGCAGTGACCCCGGGACTAGCGGAAAATTT.

The chain carries TRBV7-6 and TRBJ2-3; 7 nucleotides agree with TRBD1. With 5 bases clipped from V and 1 base from J, the junction kept 3 bases outside the gene matches. This CDR3 comprises 14 residues. Germline CDR1 reads SGHVS; CDR2 reads FNYEAQ. CDR3 coding DNA: TGTGCCAGCAGCCCCGACAGGGGCACAGATACGCAGTATTTT. This gives the protein CASSPDRGTDTQYF.

The chain uses TRBV7-3 and TRBJ2-3; 7 nucleotides line up with TRBD2. Unmatched junction bases numbered 4, after V lost 4 bases and J lost 6 bases. Germline V gene data show CDR1 as SGHTA and CDR2 as FQGTGA. This CDR3 region has 13 residues. The CDR3 bases are TGTGCCAGCAGCTCGGAACTAGCGGATACGCAGTATTTT. It specifies CASSSELADTQYF.

A few counts support this clone. The CDR3 spells CASSTPGQTEAFF. Written as DNA, the CDR3 is TGTGCCAGCAGCACGCCTGGGCAGACTGAAGCTTTCTTT. The chain employs TRBV6-5 and TRBJ1-1; D unclear. CDR1 is MNHEY, CDR2 SVGAGI, per germline. The V end was cut by 6 bases, the J end by 5 bases, with 13 bases between. This CDR3 has 13 amino acids.

This chain connects TRBV7-8 to TRBJ2-7; TRBD1 is a possible D gene (6 bases). CDR3 length: 14 amino acids. Germline V CDR1 and CDR2: SGHVS, FQNEAQ. The V end was cut by 0 bases, the J end by 2 bases, with 8 bases between. The CDR3 region has the DNA TGTGCCAGCAGCTTAGCCAGGGGCCCCTACGAGCAGTACTTC. This codes for CASSLARGPYEQYF. The full variable domain, in which reference TRBV7-8 and TRBJ2-7 provide the parts outside the CDR3, is GAGVSQSPRYKVAKRGQDVALRCDPISGHVSLFWYQQALGQGPEFLTYFQNEAQLDKSGLPSDRFFAERPEGSVSTLKIQRTQQEDSAVYLCASSLARGPYEQYFGPGTRLTVT.

The CDR3 region is CASRRQGITGELFF. In nucleotides, the CDR3 is TGTGCCAGCAGAAGACAGGGTATCACCGGGGAGCTGTTTTTT. The V call is TRBV5-5, the J call TRBJ2-2, with 7 nucleotides matching TRBD1. Unmatched junction bases numbered 5, after V lost 5 bases and J lost 4 bases. CDR1 and CDR2 from the germline V gene are SGHKS and YYEKEE (reference sequence). CDR3 length: 14 amino acids.